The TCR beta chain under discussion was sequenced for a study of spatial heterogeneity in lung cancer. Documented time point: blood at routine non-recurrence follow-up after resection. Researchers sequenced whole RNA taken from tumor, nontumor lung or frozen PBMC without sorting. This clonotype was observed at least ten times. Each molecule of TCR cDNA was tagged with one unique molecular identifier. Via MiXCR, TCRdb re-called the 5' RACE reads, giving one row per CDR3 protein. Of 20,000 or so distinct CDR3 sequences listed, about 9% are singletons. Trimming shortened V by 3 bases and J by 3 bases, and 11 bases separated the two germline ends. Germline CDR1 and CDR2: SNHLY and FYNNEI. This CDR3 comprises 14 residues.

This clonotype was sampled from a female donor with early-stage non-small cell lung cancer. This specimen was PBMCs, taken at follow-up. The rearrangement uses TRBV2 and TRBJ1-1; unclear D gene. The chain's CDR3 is CASSEDGVYTEAFF. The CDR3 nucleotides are TGTGCCAGCAGTGAGGACGGGGTCTACACTGAAGCTTTCTTT.